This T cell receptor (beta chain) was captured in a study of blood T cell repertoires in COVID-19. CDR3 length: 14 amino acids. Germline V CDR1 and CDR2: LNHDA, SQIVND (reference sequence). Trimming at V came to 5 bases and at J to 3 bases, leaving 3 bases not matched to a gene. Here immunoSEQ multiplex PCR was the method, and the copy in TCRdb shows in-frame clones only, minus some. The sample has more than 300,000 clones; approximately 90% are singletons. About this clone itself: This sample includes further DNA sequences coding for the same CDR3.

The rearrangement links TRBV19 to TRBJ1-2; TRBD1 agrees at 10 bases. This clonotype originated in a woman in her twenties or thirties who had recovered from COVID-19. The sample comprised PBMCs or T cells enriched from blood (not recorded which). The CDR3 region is CASSRTGGDYGYTF. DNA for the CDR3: TGTGCCAGTAGTCGGACAGGGGGGGACTATGGCTACACCTTC.